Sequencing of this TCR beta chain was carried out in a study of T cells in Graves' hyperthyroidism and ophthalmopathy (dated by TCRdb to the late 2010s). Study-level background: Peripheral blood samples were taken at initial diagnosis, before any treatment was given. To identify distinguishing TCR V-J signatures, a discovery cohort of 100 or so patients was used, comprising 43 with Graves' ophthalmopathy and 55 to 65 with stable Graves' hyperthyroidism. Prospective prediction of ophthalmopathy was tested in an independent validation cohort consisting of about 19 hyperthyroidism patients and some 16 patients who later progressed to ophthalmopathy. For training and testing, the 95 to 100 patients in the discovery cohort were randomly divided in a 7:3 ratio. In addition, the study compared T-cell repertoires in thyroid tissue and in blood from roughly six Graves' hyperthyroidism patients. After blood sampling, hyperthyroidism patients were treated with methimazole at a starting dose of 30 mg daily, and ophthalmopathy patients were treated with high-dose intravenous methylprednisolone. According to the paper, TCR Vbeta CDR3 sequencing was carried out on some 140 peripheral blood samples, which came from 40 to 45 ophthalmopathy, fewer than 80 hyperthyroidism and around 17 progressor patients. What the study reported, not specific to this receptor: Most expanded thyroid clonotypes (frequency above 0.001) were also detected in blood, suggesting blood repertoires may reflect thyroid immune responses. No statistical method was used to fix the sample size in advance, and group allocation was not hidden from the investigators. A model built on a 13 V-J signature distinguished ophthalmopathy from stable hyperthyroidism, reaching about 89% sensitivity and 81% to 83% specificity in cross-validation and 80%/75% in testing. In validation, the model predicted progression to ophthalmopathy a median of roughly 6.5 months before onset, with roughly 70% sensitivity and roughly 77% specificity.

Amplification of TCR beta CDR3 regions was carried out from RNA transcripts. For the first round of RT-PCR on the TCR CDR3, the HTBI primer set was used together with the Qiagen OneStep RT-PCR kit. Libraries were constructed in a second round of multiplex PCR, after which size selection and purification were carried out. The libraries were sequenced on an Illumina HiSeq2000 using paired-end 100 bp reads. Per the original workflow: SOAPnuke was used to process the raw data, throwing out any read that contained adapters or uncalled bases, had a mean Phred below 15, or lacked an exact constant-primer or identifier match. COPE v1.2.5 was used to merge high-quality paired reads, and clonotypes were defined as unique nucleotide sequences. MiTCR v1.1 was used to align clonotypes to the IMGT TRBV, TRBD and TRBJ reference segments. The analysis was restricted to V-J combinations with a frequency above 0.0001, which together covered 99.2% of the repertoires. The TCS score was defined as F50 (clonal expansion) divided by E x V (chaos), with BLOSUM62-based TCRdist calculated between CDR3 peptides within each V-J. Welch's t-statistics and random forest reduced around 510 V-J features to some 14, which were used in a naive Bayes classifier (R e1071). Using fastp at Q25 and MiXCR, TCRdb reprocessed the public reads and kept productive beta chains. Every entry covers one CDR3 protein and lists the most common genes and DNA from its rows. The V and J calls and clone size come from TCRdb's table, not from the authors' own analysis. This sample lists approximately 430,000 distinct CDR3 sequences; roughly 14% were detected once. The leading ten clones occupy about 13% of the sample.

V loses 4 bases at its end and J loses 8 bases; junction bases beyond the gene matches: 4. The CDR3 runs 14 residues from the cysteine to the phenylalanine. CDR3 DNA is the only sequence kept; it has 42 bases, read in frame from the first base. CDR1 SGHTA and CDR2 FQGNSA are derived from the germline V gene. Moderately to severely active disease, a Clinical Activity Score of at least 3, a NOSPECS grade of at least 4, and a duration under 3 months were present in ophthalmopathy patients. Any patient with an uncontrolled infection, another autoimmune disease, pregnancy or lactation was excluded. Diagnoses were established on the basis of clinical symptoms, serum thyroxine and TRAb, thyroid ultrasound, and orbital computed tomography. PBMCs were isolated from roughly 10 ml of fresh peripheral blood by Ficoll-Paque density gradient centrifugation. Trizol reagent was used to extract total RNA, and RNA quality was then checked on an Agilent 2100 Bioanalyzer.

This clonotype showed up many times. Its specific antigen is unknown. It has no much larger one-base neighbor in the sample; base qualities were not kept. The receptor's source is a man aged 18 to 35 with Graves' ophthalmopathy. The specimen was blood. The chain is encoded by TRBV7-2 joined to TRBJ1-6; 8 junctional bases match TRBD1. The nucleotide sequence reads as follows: TGTGCCAGCAGCTCTGGACAGGGAGATTCACCCCTCCACTTT. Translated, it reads CASSSGQGDSPLHF.